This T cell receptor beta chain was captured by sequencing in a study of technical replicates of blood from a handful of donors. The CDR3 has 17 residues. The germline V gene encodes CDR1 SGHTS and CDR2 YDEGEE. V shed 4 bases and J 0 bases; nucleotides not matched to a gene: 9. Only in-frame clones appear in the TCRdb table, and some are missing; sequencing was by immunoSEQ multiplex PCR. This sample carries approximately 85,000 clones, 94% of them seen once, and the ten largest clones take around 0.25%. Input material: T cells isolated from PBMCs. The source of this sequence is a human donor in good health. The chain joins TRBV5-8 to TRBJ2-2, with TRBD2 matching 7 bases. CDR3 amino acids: CASSIILARSNTGELFF. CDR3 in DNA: TGTGCCAGCAGCATAATACTAGCGCGGTCGAACACCGGGGAGCTGTTTTTT.